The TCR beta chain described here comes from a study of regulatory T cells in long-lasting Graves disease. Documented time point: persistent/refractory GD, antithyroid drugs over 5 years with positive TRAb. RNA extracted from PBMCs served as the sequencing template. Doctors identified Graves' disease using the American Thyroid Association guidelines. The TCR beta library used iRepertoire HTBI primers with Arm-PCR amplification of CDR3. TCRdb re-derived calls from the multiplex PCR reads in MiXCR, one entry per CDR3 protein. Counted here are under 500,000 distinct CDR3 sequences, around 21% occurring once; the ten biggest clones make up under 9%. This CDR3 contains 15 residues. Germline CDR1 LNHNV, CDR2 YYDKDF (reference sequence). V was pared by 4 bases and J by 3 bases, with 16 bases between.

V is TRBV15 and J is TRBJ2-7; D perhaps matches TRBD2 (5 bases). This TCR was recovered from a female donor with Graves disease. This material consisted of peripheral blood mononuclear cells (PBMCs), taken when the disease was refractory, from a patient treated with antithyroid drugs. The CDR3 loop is CATSIARELFYEQYF. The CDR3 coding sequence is TGTGCCACCAGCATTGCCCGGGAACTCTTCTACGAGCAGTACTTC.